What follows are 25 T cell receptor beta chains derived from one specimen sequenced in a study of beta chain features in type 1 diabetes. Antigens for these TCRs are unknown. Whole-study results and caveats: Moderate but significant shortening of TCRB CDR3s was recorded in all four CD4+ subsets from Type 1 diabetes patients.

Expressed TCRB transcripts were sequenced because the isolated RNA had all been reverse transcribed beforehand. Produced via immunoSEQ multiplex PCR; TCRdb's table is partial and in-frame only. The repertoire includes about 160,000 clones, 6.5% to 10% of them detected once, and 0.45% to 0.55% sits in the top ten. Specimen: central memory CD4+ T cells from blood. These receptors were collected from a woman between 18 and 30 years old with type 1 diabetes.

This clone was counted between two and nine times. The chain uses TRBV6-6 and TRBJ1-1, with a possible D match to TRBD1 (6 bases). The CDR3 length is 12 residues. V lost 6 bases and J 1 base, leaving 6 bases between the germline ends. The V gene's germline CDR1 is MNHNY and CDR2 SVGAGI (reference sequence). This CDR3 is CASRGQNTEAFF. The CDR3 DNA reads TGTGCCAGCAGGGGACAGAACACTGAAGCTTTCTTT.

The chain uses TRBV4-1 and TRBJ2-5; 7 bases match TRBD1. The CDR3 spans 13 residues. The germline V gene has CDR1 MGHRA and CDR2 YSYEKL. Trimming cost V 5 bases and J 2 bases; bases outside gene matches: 2. The DNA of the CDR3 is TGCGCCAGCAGCGGACAGGAACAAGAGACCCAGTACTTC. Its translation is CASSGQEQETQYF.

The V and J genes are TRBV29-1 and TRBJ2-7, with TRBD1 identical over 12 bases. V trimming: 6 bases; J trimming: 5 bases; junction bases outside the gene matches: 8. Germline CDR1 SQVTM, CDR2 ANQGSEA. This CDR3 comprises 14 residues. The CDR3 loop is CSVRGGQGANEQYF. The CDR3 coding sequence is TGCAGCGTCCGAGGGGGACAGGGGGCCAACGAGCAGTACTTC.

Only a few counts were recorded for this clone. This CDR3 reads CATAMGLAGETQYF. The DNA for the CDR3 is TGTGCCACCGCTATGGGACTAGCGGGAGAGACCCAGTACTTC. The chain uses TRBV15 and TRBJ2-5, with TRBD2 matching 12 bases. Losses at the gene ends were 8 bases for V and 4 bases for J; bases not matched to a gene: 5. There are 14 residues in the CDR3. Germline CDR1 reads LNHNV; CDR2 reads YYDKDF (reference sequence).

In this sample, this clone turned up a few times. This chain uses TRBV7-2 with TRBJ1-5, with D possibly TRBD1 on 5 matching bases. The CDR3 extends over 17 amino acids. V was trimmed by 2 bases and J by 0 bases, leaving 14 bases between them. Germline-derived CDR1 and CDR2 are SGHTA and FQGNSA. The CDR3 DNA sequence: TGTGCCAGCAGCTTAAGCTTCGCGACAGATAGCAATCAGCCCCAGCATTTT. Translated: CASSLSFATDSNQPQHF.

The chain couples TRBV13 to TRBJ2-7; 14 nucleotides match TRBD2. With 8 bases clipped from V and 5 bases from J, the junction kept 14 bases outside the gene matches. Germline values: CDR1 PRHDT, CDR2 FYEKMQ (reference sequence). This CDR3 has 17 amino acids. CDR3 protein: CASVHSWGTSGSDEQYF. The CDR3 coding sequence is TGTGCCAGCGTGCACTCCTGGGGGACTAGCGGGAGTGACGAGCAGTACTTC.

This chain uses TRBV5-1 with TRBJ1-2, with D perhaps TRBD1 (6 bases). Germline V gene sequence: CDR1 SGHRS, CDR2 YFSETQ. With 0 bases removed from V and 0 bases from J, the gap between germline ends came to 12 bases. This CDR3 comprises 16 residues. The CDR3 sequence: CASSLGGQLTNYGYTF. CDR3 coding DNA: TGCGCCAGCAGCTTGGGAGGACAGCTTACTAACTATGGCTACACCTTC.

This clone appeared a few times. V gene TRBV6-1 combines with J gene TRBJ2-1; TRBD2 agrees at 9 bases. CDR1 and CDR2 from the germline V gene are MNHNS and SASEGT. The CDR3 has 14 residues. With 8 bases clipped from V and 8 bases from J, the junction kept 10 bases outside the gene matches. The CDR3 loop reads CASCRLAAKDEQFF. CDR3 in DNA: TGTGCCAGCTGTCGACTAGCGGCTAAAGATGAGCAGTTCTTC.

The rearrangement links TRBV5-1 to TRBJ1-5; D gene ambiguous. Germline V CDR1 and CDR2: SGHRS, YFSETQ. The germline V and J ends were trimmed by 0 bases and 11 bases, with 15 bases remaining between them. The length of the CDR3 is 14 residues. CDR3 residues: CASSLDSGSMAQHF. The CDR3 nucleotides read TGCGCCAGCAGCTTGGATTCAGGATCAATGGCCCAGCATTTT.

This clone was counted between two and nine times. The chain recombines TRBV6-1 with TRBJ1-1, with D perhaps matching TRBD1 (6 bases). The CDR3 is made up of 14 amino acids. Trimming removed 7 bases at V and 4 bases at J, with 16 bases between. Germline CDR1 is MNHNS and CDR2 is SASEGT. As DNA, the CDR3 is TGTGCCAGCAACTCCAGGGGATATGGCACTGAAGCTTTCTTT. Translating it yields CASNSRGYGTEAFF.

In its sample, this clone was seen a few times. This rearrangement joins TRBV28 to TRBJ1-5, with D unresolved. CDR3 size: 13 residues. Trimming shortened V by 8 bases and J by 0 bases, and 8 bases separated the two germline ends. The V gene's germline CDR1 is MDHEN and CDR2 SYDVKM. DNA of the CDR3: TGTGCCAGCCACCCACTTAGCAATCAGCCCCAGCATTTT. Translating it yields CASHPLSNQPQHF.

There are a few counts of this clone. This rearrangement joins TRBV2 to TRBJ2-1, with D hard to call. The germline V and J ends were trimmed by 1 base and 5 bases, with 6 bases remaining between them. Germline lookup yields CDR1 SNHLY and CDR2 FYNNEI. The CDR3 has 13 amino acids. CDR3 region: CASSEGTDNEQFF. CDR3 in DNA: TGTGCCAGCAGTGAAGGAACTGACAATGAGCAGTTCTTC. Full variable domain (remainder filled in from reference TRBV2 and TRBJ2-1): EPEVTQTPSHQVTQMGQEVILRCVPISNHLYFYWYRQILGQKVEFLVSFYNNEISEKSEIFDDQFSVERPDGSNFTLKIRSTKLEDSAMYFCASSEGTDNEQFFGPGTRLTVL.

The V gene is TRBV4-2, the J gene TRBJ2-3; 8 bases are a match to TRBD2. V shed 0 bases and J 5 bases; nucleotides not matched to a gene: 10. The CDR3 covers 17 residues. Germline CDR1 and CDR2: LGHNA and YNFKEQ. The CDR3 DNA reads as TGTGCCAGCAGCCAAGATTTCGCGGGAGGTTTGGGAGATACGCAGTATTTT. Protein sequence: CASSQDFAGGLGDTQYF.

The chain has TRBV4-2 and TRBJ2-1; D perhaps matches TRBD1 (5 bases). Per the germline V gene, CDR1 is LGHNA and CDR2 is YNFKEQ. Trimming left V 4 bases short and J 8 bases short, with 9 bases between. The CDR3 is 12 amino acids. Here the CDR3 reads CASSPQGDEQFF. The CDR3 DNA follows: TGTGCCAGCAGCCCCCAGGGCGATGAGCAGTTCTTC.

A few counts support this clone. The chain joins TRBV5-1 to TRBJ1-4; D is possibly TRBD1 (5 bases). Trimming took 2 bases from V and 6 from J, leaving 11 bases between them. The germline gives CDR1 SGHRS, CDR2 YFSETQ. The CDR3 consists of 14 residues. This CDR3 is CASSFAGMDEKLFF. The CDR3, as DNA: TGCGCCAGCAGCTTTGCAGGGATGGATGAAAAACTGTTTTTT.

The chain employs TRBV5-4 and TRBJ2-2, with a tentative D call TRBD2 (5 bases). The V end was cut by 1 base, the J end by 0 bases, with 7 bases between. The germline V gene encodes CDR1 SGHNT and CDR2 YYREEE (reference sequence). The length of the CDR3 is 15 residues. The CDR3 region has the DNA TGTGCCAGCAGCTTGTCCGGGACGAACACCGGGGAGCTGTTTTTT. Its translation is CASSLSGTNTGELFF.

This clone was detected only a few times. This sequence joins TRBV18 and TRBJ2-7, with D possibly matching TRBD2 (6 bases). With 0 bases removed from V and 9 bases from J, the gap between germline ends came to 6 bases. CDR3 length: 11 residues. Germline V gives CDR1 KGHSH, CDR2 LQKENI. CDR3 loop: CASSPPEGQYF. For the CDR3, the DNA is TGTGCCAGCTCACCACCGGAGGGGCAGTACTTC.

This clone has more than one count but fewer than ten. The chain is built from TRBV7-2 and TRBJ2-1; 8 bases agree with TRBD2. Per the germline V gene, CDR1 is SGHTA and CDR2 is FQGNSA. The ends lost 4 bases at V and 2 bases at J; junction bases unmatched: 7. This CDR3 spans 16 amino acids. The CDR3 loop reads CASSSRLASTYNEQFF. CDR3 nucleotide sequence: TGTGCCAGCAGCTCCCGACTAGCGAGTACCTACAATGAGCAGTTCTTC.

This clone was observed a few times. The chain employs TRBV7-2 and TRBJ1-5; D may be TRBD1 (5 bases). Per the germline V gene, CDR1 is SGHTA and CDR2 is FQGNSA. V lost 4 bases to trimming and J lost 7 bases, with 14 bases between them. The CDR3 is 14 amino acids. This CDR3 is CASSWGTTQQPQHF. CDR3 bases: TGTGCCAGCAGCTGGGGCACCACACAACAGCCCCAGCATTTT.

This clone came up a few times. V gene TRBV29-1 combines with J gene TRBJ2-7; 8 bases agree with TRBD1. V was clipped by 4 bases and J by 3 bases; unmatched bases: 11. The length of the CDR3 is 15 residues. Germline loops: CDR1 SQVTM, CDR2 ANQGSEA. CDR3 bases: TGCAGCGTTGTGCCGGGCGGGACAGGACACTACGAGCAGTACTTC. This sequence encodes CSVVPGGTGHYEQYF.

This clone has a count of ten or more. The chain combines TRBV29-1 with TRBJ1-1; weak D call: TRBD1 (6 bases). V gave up 6 bases and J gave up 1 base, with 12 bases separating them. The germline CDR1 and CDR2 sequences are SQVTM and ANQGSEA. The CDR3 has 13 residues. CDR3 bases: TGCAGCGTCAGCCGGACAGAGAACACTGAAGCTTTCTTT. It translates to CSVSRTENTEAFF.

The rearrangement uses TRBV7-3 and TRBJ2-7; 7 bases map to TRBD1. Germline V gene data show CDR1 as SGHTA and CDR2 as FQGTGA. The CDR3 runs to 15 residues. The trim removed 4 bases at V and 4 bases at J, leaving 10 bases unmatched. CDR3 bases: TGTGCCAGCAGCTCCTCTCGGGACAGAAAGTACGAGCAGTACTTC. As protein: CASSSSRDRKYEQYF. Looking up the rest from reference TRBV7-3 and TRBJ2-7 gives the full variable domain: GAGVSQTPSNKVTEKGKYVELRCDPISGHTALYWYRQSLGQGPEFLIYFQGTGAADDSGLPNDRFFAVRPEGSVSTLKIQRTERGDSAVYLCASSSSRDRKYEQYFGPGTRLTVT.

The chain recombines TRBV11-1 with TRBJ2-7; maybe TRBD2 (7 bases). Trimming took off 5 bases at V and 5 bases at J, with 16 bases between the two ends. Germline loops: CDR1 SGHAT, CDR2 FQDESV (reference sequence). The CDR3 runs 14 residues. CDR3 region: CASSPRSGGNEQYF. The CDR3 coding sequence is TGTGCCAGCAGCCCTCGATCGGGGGGCAACGAGCAGTACTTC.

This clone has more than one count but fewer than ten. The rearrangement uses TRBV4-3 and TRBJ2-1, with a weak D call TRBD2 (6 bases). Germline V gene lookup returns CDR1 LGHNA and CDR2 YSLEER. V gave up 3 bases and J gave up 5 bases, with 14 bases separating them. There are 15 residues in the CDR3. CDR3 region: CASSQDPGLNNEQFF. As DNA, the CDR3 is TGCGCCAGCAGCCAGGATCCGGGACTTAACAATGAGCAGTTCTTC.

This clone was seen a few times. V is TRBV5-1 and J is TRBJ2-3; D might be TRBD2 (6 bases). Trimming took 5 bases from V and 4 from J, leaving 17 bases between them. The germline V gene encodes CDR1 SGHRS and CDR2 YFSETQ. The CDR3 loop spans 15 amino acids. In nucleotides, the CDR3 is TGCGCCAGCAGGGAGCGTGCGGGGTTGGCAGATACGCAGTATTTT. Its translation: CASRERAGLADTQYF.